This is a list of T cell receptor beta chains from one sample in a study of tumor-infiltrating lymphocytes in localized non-small cell lung cancer. TCRdb keeps only in-frame clones here, not all; method: immunoSEQ multiplex PCR. The sample includes some 30,000 clones, approximately 83% of them seen just once. The sample taken for sequencing was lung tumor tissue. These receptors were collected from a human donor with non-small cell lung cancer. The CDR3 runs from the conserved cysteine through the conserved F or W. Fields, in order: clone size, D gene, V gene, J gene, CDR3 length, CDR3 DNA, CDR3 protein. A D gene is named only where the DNA matches it firmly. The listing skips clone size in some rows; elsewhere it reads once, few, many or a size class.

NA,TRBD1,TRBV6-5,TRBJ2-1,16,TGTGCCAGCAGTTCACTGGGGACAGGTCTCTACAATGAGCAGTTCTTC,CASSSLGTGLYNEQFF
few,NA,TRBV4-3,TRBJ2-3,13,TGCGCCAGCAGCCAAGGTAGCTCGGATACGCAGTATTTT,CASSQGSSDTQYF
once,NA,TRBV9,TRBJ2-7,14,TGTGCCAGCAGCGTAGGGGTTCCCACGGGCGAGCAGTACTTC,CASSVGVPTGEQYF
once,NA,TRBV5-1,TRBJ2-1,15,TGCGCCAGCAGCCCGTGGGACTCCATCTCCAATGAGCAGTTCTTC,CASSPWDSISNEQFF
NA,NA,TRBV6-1,TRBJ2-7,17,TGTGCCAGCAGTGAAACTTCCCTACAGGGTACGGGCTACGAGCAGTACTTC,CASSETSLQGTGYEQYF
NA,NA,TRBV14,TRBJ1-1,14,TGTGCCAGCAGCCATCTGGGGAGGGTCCCTGAAGCTTTCTTT,CASSHLGRVPEAFF
NA,TRBD1,TRBV27,TRBJ2-1,15,TGTGCCATCAGTCCGGACTGGACAGGCTACAATGAGCAGTTCTTC,CAISPDWTGYNEQFF
NA,NA,TRBV6-5,TRBJ1-6,14,TGTGCCAGCAGGGACAGCCCCTATAATTCACCCCTCCACTTT,CASRDSPYNSPLHF
NA,NA,TRBV7-8,TRBJ2-6,15,TGTGCCAGCAGCTCCCGGGACTCTGGGGCCAACGTCCTGACTTTC,CASSSRDSGANVLTF
NA,TRBD2,TRBV5-1,TRBJ2-1,16,TGCGCCAGCAGCTTCCTAGCGGGGGACCTCTACAATGAGCAGTTCTTC,CASSFLAGDLYNEQFF
NA,TRBD1,TRBV6-6,TRBJ1-4,14,TGTGCCAGCAACGGACAGGGTCTAAATGAAAAACTGTTTTTT,CASNGQGLNEKLFF
NA,NA,TRBV6-5,TRBJ1-5,14,TGTGCCAGGCTCGTTCAGGGCGGCAATCAGCCCCAGCATTTT,CARLVQGGNQPQHF
NA,NA,TRBV9,TRBJ2-5,13,TGTGCCAGCAAGACGGAGACAGAAGAGACCCAGTACTTC,CASKTETEETQYF
NA,TRBD1,TRBV5-1,TRBJ2-7,14,TGCGCCAGCAGCGTGGGACAGGGGTTCTACGAGCAGTACTTC,CASSVGQGFYEQYF
NA,TRBD2,TRBV7-2,TRBJ2-7,13,TGTGCCAGCAGCTCTGGGGGGGTCCACGAGCAGTACTTC,CASSSGGVHEQYF
few,NA,TRBV5-1,TRBJ2-1,14,TGCGCCAGCAGCTTGGAGAGACAGGCCAATGAGCAGTTCTTC,CASSLERQANEQFF
NA,NA,TRBV5-1,TRBJ2-7,17,TGCGCCAGCAGCTTGGGAGGACAAGGCGCGAGCTCCTACGAGCAGTACTTC,CASSLGGQGASSYEQYF
few,NA,TRBV13,TRBJ2-7,13,TGTGCCAGCAGCTTAGCGTCAGGGTTGTACCAGTACTTC,CASSLASGLYQYF
NA,NA,TRBV11-3,TRBJ2-1,12,TGTGCCAGCAGCTTGGAGGGAAATGAGCAGTTCTTC,CASSLEGNEQFF
NA,NA,TRBV7-2,TRBJ1-6,15,TGTGCCAGCAGCTTAACACAGGGAGGCAGAGGACCCCTCCACTTT,CASSLTQGGRGPLHF
NA,TRBD1,TRBV14,TRBJ1-2,16,TGTGCCAGCAGCCCCTGGGGAGACAGGGGCAACTATGGCTACACCTTC,CASSPWGDRGNYGYTF
NA,NA,TRBV7-8,TRBJ1-2,14,TGTGCCAGCAGCTTAGGAGCCAGGGGCTTTGGCTACACCTTC,CASSLGARGFGYTF
NA,NA,TRBV5-1,TRBJ1-5,13,TGCGCCAGCAGCCCGAACACTAATCAGCCCCAGCATTTT,CASSPNTNQPQHF
NA,NA,TRBV29-1,TRBJ1-3,12,TGCAGCGTTTGGGGGTCTGGAAACACCATATATTTT,CSVWGSGNTIYF
NA,NA,TRBV11-3,TRBJ2-1,13,TGTGCCAGCAGCTTAGTGGTCAGCAATGAGCAGTTCTTC,CASSLVVSNEQFF
NA,TRBD1,TRBV7-2,TRBJ1-2,16,TGTGCCAGCAGCCCAAGACAGGGAGGATTTAACTATGGCTACACCTTC,CASSPRQGGFNYGYTF
NA,NA,TRBV7-2,TRBJ2-5,13,TGTGCCAGCAGCCCCGGGAACCAAGAGACCCAGTACTTC,CASSPGNQETQYF
NA,NA,TRBV9,TRBJ1-6,15,TGTGCCAGCAGCGGACTACACCAGAATAATTCACCCCTCCACTTT,CASSGLHQNNSPLHF
NA,NA,TRBV9,TRBJ1-2,13,TGTGCCAGCAGCGAGGGTGTTGGCTATGGCTACACCTTC,CASSEGVGYGYTF
NA,TRBD1,TRBV9,TRBJ2-7,14,TGTGCCAGCAGCACCTCCGGGACAGCGACCGAGCAGTACTTC,CASSTSGTATEQYF
NA,TRBD1,TRBV6-5,TRBJ1-2,14,TGTGCCAGCAGTTACCACAGGGGGCCCTATGGCTACACCTTC,CASSYHRGPYGYTF
NA,NA,TRBV2,TRBJ2-2,11,TGTGCCAGCAGAGAGACAGGGGAGCTGTTTTTT,CASRETGELFF
NA,NA,TRBV5-8,TRBJ1-2,13,TGTGCCAGCAGCTTGTCGACACGGCGAGGCTACACCTTC,CASSLSTRRGYTF
NA,NA,TRBV6-6,TRBJ1-1,14,TGTGCCAGCACGGGAACAGCCATGAACACTGAAGCTTTCTTT,CASTGTAMNTEAFF
NA,NA,TRBV19,TRBJ2-3,14,TGTGCCAGTAGGGAAAAAGGGGGCGGGGGTACGCAGTATTTT,CASREKGGGGTQYF
NA,NA,TRBV27,TRBJ1-6,15,TGTGCCAGCAGTTTCTTGGGGATTGGCCATTCACCCCTCCACTTT,CASSFLGIGHSPLHF
NA,TRBD2,TRBV5-1,TRBJ2-1,15,TGCGCCAGCAGTCAGCTAGCGGGGGGTTACAATGAGCAGTTCTTC,CASSQLAGGYNEQFF
once,NA,TRBV30,TRBJ1-4,18,TGTGCCTGGAGTGTACTTCTCGGGCGGCAGGGGCAGAGTGAAAAACTGTTTTTT,CAWSVLLGRQGQSEKLFF
NA,NA,TRBV6-5,TRBJ2-5,13,TGCGCCAGCTCCGGGGTCTACCAAGAGACCCAGTACTTC,CASSGVYQETQYF
NA,TRBD1,TRBV6-5,TRBJ1-2,14,TGTGCCAGCAGTCCGGACAGGGGGATATATGGCTACACCTTC,CASSPDRGIYGYTF
few,TRBD1,TRBV7-9,TRBJ2-6,19,TGTGCCAGCAGCTCTACCCACACAGGGGGAAACTCTGGGGCCAACGTCCTGACTTTC,CASSSTHTGGNSGANVLTF
NA,NA,TRBV9,TRBJ2-1,13,TGTGCCAGCAGCGTAGCAGGGTGGGATGAGCAGTTCTTC,CASSVAGWDEQFF